This is a list of T cell receptor beta chains from one sample in a study of blood T cell repertoires in COVID-19. Repertoires were generated with immunoSEQ multiplex PCR, while TCRdb's copy carries only in-frame clones and drops some. There are around 160,000 clones in the sample; 85% to 90% occur only once, and about 1.2% lies in the top ten. What was sequenced was PBMCs or T cells enriched from blood (not recorded which). These receptors originate from a woman aged 25 to 39 with acute COVID-19. Both conserved end residues are part of each CDR3. A D gene is named only where the DNA matches it firmly. Part of the rows lack a size; the others show once, few, many or a class for expanded clones.

D gene: NA
J gene: TRBJ1-6
CDR3 length: 15
V gene: TRBV3-1/TRBV3-2
clone size: NA
CDR3 protein: CASSHTDQGTSPLHF
CDR3 DNA: TGTGCCAGCAGCCACACCGACCAGGGAACTTCACCCCTCCACTTT

D gene: NA
J gene: TRBJ1-4
CDR3 length: 16
V gene: TRBV7-9
clone size: NA
CDR3 protein: CASSPYVEESAEKLFF
CDR3 DNA: TGTGCCAGCAGTCCCTACGTTGAGGAATCAGCTGAAAAACTGTTTTTT

D gene: TRBD2
J gene: TRBJ2-1
CDR3 length: 15
V gene: TRBV7-2
clone size: NA
CDR3 protein: CASMWGTSGTNEQFF
CDR3 DNA: TGTGCCAGCATGTGGGGGACTAGCGGGACTAATGAGCAGTTCTTC

D gene: NA
J gene: TRBJ1-1
CDR3 length: 14
V gene: TRBV6-5
clone size: NA
CDR3 protein: CASTSSAVGTEAFF
CDR3 DNA: TGTGCCAGCACTTCCTCTGCGGTGGGCACTGAAGCTTTCTTT

D gene: TRBD1
J gene: TRBJ1-5
CDR3 length: 13
V gene: TRBV6-5
clone size: NA
CDR3 protein: CATFDRGLQPQHF
CDR3 DNA: TGTGCCACCTTCGACAGGGGTCTTCAGCCCCAGCATTTT

D gene: TRBD1
J gene: TRBJ1-1
CDR3 length: 13
V gene: TRBV24-1
clone size: NA
CDR3 protein: CATSDPTGNEAFF
CDR3 DNA: TGTGCCACCAGTGATCCGACAGGGAACGAAGCTTTCTTT

D gene: NA
J gene: TRBJ2-3
CDR3 length: 16
V gene: TRBV6-2/TRBV6-3
clone size: NA
CDR3 protein: CASSFSWTDSTDTQYF
CDR3 DNA: TGTGCCAGCAGTTTTAGTTGGACAGACAGCACAGATACGCAGTATTTT

D gene: NA
J gene: TRBJ2-4
CDR3 length: 16
V gene: TRBV15
clone size: NA
CDR3 protein: CATRGGLRGAKNIQYF
CDR3 DNA: TGTGCCACCAGGGGGGGACTTCGGGGAGCCAAAAACATTCAGTACTTC

D gene: NA
J gene: TRBJ2-2
CDR3 length: 12
V gene: TRBV30
clone size: once
CDR3 protein: CAWGLITGELFF
CDR3 DNA: TGTGCCTGGGGCCTTATCACCGGGGAGCTGTTTTTT

D gene: NA
J gene: TRBJ2-3
CDR3 length: 15
V gene: TRBV10-3
clone size: NA
CDR3 protein: CAISQFGGDTDTQYF
CDR3 DNA: TGTGCCATCAGTCAATTTGGCGGAGACACAGATACGCAGTATTTT

D gene: NA
J gene: TRBJ2-5
CDR3 length: 11
V gene: TRBV20-1
clone size: NA
CDR3 protein: CSATPAETQYF
CDR3 DNA: TGCAGTGCTACCCCAGCGGAGACCCAGTACTTC

D gene: NA
J gene: TRBJ2-7
CDR3 length: 14
V gene: TRBV4-1
clone size: once
CDR3 protein: CASSQGQGSYEQYF
CDR3 DNA: TGCGCCAGCAGCCAGGGGCAGGGCTCCTACGAGCAGTACTTC

D gene: TRBD1
J gene: TRBJ1-1
CDR3 length: 17
V gene: TRBV19
clone size: NA
CDR3 protein: CASSTRMTGGRTTEAFF
CDR3 DNA: TGTGCCAGTAGTACACGTATGACAGGGGGCCGAACGACTGAAGCTTTCTTT

D gene: NA
J gene: TRBJ2-4
CDR3 length: 14
V gene: TRBV7-9
clone size: NA
CDR3 protein: CASSLDGQGRIQYF
CDR3 DNA: TGTGCCAGCAGCTTAGATGGCCAGGGGCGCATTCAGTACTTC

D gene: NA
J gene: TRBJ2-1
CDR3 length: 15
V gene: TRBV28
clone size: NA
CDR3 protein: CASSVGTETLDEQFF
CDR3 DNA: TGTGCCAGCAGTGTCGGGACTGAGACTTTGGATGAGCAGTTCTTC

D gene: NA
J gene: TRBJ1-2
CDR3 length: 15
V gene: TRBV9
clone size: few
CDR3 protein: CASSPDLKTTYGYTF
CDR3 DNA: TGTGCCAGCAGCCCAGACTTAAAGACTACCTATGGCTACACCTTC

D gene: TRBD1
J gene: TRBJ1-3
CDR3 length: 16
V gene: TRBV5-1
clone size: NA
CDR3 protein: CASSELQGSSGNTIYF
CDR3 DNA: TGCGCCAGCAGCGAGTTACAGGGGTCCTCTGGAAACACCATATATTTT

D gene: TRBD1
J gene: TRBJ2-4
CDR3 length: 15
V gene: TRBV7-2
clone size: NA
CDR3 protein: CASSPGQGARSIQYF
CDR3 DNA: TGTGCCAGCAGCCCTGGACAGGGGGCTAGGAGCATTCAGTACTTC

D gene: TRBD1
J gene: TRBJ2-2
CDR3 length: 15
V gene: TRBV28
clone size: NA
CDR3 protein: CASSPDRAGTGELFF
CDR3 DNA: TGTGCCAGCAGTCCGGACAGGGCGGGCACCGGGGAGCTGTTTTTT

D gene: TRBD2
J gene: TRBJ2-1
CDR3 length: 16
V gene: TRBV24-1
clone size: NA
CDR3 protein: CATSDSLAESYNEQFF
CDR3 DNA: TGTGCCACCAGTGATTCACTAGCGGAGTCCTACAATGAGCAGTTCTTC

D gene: TRBD2
J gene: TRBJ2-6
CDR3 length: 20
V gene: TRBV27
clone size: NA
CDR3 protein: CASSLLGTSGSFPGANVLTF
CDR3 DNA: TGTGCCAGCAGTTTATTAGGGACTAGCGGGAGTTTCCCCGGGGCCAACGTCCTGACTTTC

D gene: TRBD2
J gene: TRBJ2-1
CDR3 length: 16
V gene: TRBV7-2
clone size: NA
CDR3 protein: CASSRETSTPYNEQFF
CDR3 DNA: TGTGCCAGCAGCCGCGAGACTAGCACCCCTTACAATGAGCAGTTCTTC

D gene: NA
J gene: TRBJ2-3
CDR3 length: 15
V gene: TRBV7-2
clone size: NA
CDR3 protein: CASSLLAEGWDTQYF
CDR3 DNA: TGTGCCAGCAGCTTATTAGCGGAGGGGTGGGATACGCAGTATTTT

D gene: TRBD1
J gene: TRBJ1-1
CDR3 length: 17
V gene: TRBV6-2/TRBV6-3
clone size: NA
CDR3 protein: CASSTLMAGGRGTEAFF
CDR3 DNA: TGTGCCAGCAGTACACTCATGGCAGGGGGTAGGGGCACTGAAGCTTTCTTT

D gene: NA
J gene: TRBJ1-1
CDR3 length: 15
V gene: TRBV5-5
clone size: NA
CDR3 protein: CASSSRDVRGTEAFF
CDR3 DNA: TGTGCCAGCAGCTCACGCGACGTAAGAGGAACTGAAGCTTTCTTT

D gene: NA
J gene: TRBJ2-7
CDR3 length: 15
V gene: TRBV6-1
clone size: NA
CDR3 protein: CASSEDWTPTYEQYF
CDR3 DNA: TGTGCCAGCAGTGAAGATTGGACACCTACCTACGAGCAGTACTTC

D gene: TRBD2
J gene: TRBJ2-5
CDR3 length: 16
V gene: TRBV5-1
clone size: NA
CDR3 protein: CASSLGSGSVQETQYF
CDR3 DNA: TGCGCCAGCAGCTTGGGTAGCGGGTCTGTCCAAGAGACCCAGTACTTC

D gene: NA
J gene: TRBJ1-2
CDR3 length: 14
V gene: TRBV18
clone size: NA
CDR3 protein: CASSPLETNYGYTF
CDR3 DNA: TGTGCCAGCTCACCCCTAGAAACTAACTATGGCTACACCTTC

D gene: NA
J gene: TRBJ2-5
CDR3 length: 13
V gene: TRBV7-3
clone size: NA
CDR3 protein: CASSSAGAETQYF
CDR3 DNA: TGTGCCAGCAGCTCTGCGGGGGCAGAGACCCAGTACTTC

D gene: NA
J gene: TRBJ1-5
CDR3 length: 13
V gene: TRBV28
clone size: NA
CDR3 protein: CASRKDWNQPQHF
CDR3 DNA: TGTGCCAGCAGGAAGGACTGGAATCAGCCCCAGCATTTT

D gene: TRBD2
J gene: TRBJ2-3
CDR3 length: 18
V gene: TRBV18
clone size: NA
CDR3 protein: CASSPRAQLAGGTDTQYF
CDR3 DNA: TGTGCCAGCTCACCGCGCGCCCAACTAGCGGGGGGCACAGATACGCAGTATTTT

D gene: TRBD1
J gene: TRBJ2-7
CDR3 length: 13
V gene: TRBV2
clone size: NA
CDR3 protein: CASSAGGSYEQYF
CDR3 DNA: TGTGCCAGCAGTGCAGGGGGCTCTTACGAGCAGTACTTC

D gene: NA
J gene: TRBJ2-1
CDR3 length: 14
V gene: TRBV7-2
clone size: NA
CDR3 protein: CASSFRHGYNEQFF
CDR3 DNA: TGTGCCAGCAGCTTTCGACACGGTTACAATGAGCAGTTCTTC

D gene: TRBD2
J gene: TRBJ2-1
CDR3 length: 15
V gene: TRBV19
clone size: NA
CDR3 protein: CASSIQRGSYNEQFF
CDR3 DNA: TGTGCCAGTAGTATTCAGCGGGGGTCCTACAATGAGCAGTTCTTC

D gene: NA
J gene: TRBJ1-2
CDR3 length: 13
V gene: TRBV7-2
clone size: NA
CDR3 protein: CASSSDRRYGYTF
CDR3 DNA: TGTGCCAGCAGCTCAGACAGGCGCTATGGCTACACCTTC

D gene: NA
J gene: TRBJ2-4
CDR3 length: 13
V gene: TRBV6-1
clone size: few
CDR3 protein: CASSEVETGALTF
CDR3 DNA: TGTGCCAGCAGTGAAGTTGAGACGGGTGCGTTAACCTTC

D gene: NA
J gene: TRBJ2-7
CDR3 length: 13
V gene: TRBV18
clone size: NA
CDR3 protein: CASSAGQTYEQYF
CDR3 DNA: TGTGCCAGCTCGGCCGGACAGACCTACGAGCAGTACTTC

D gene: NA
J gene: TRBJ1-1
CDR3 length: 11
V gene: TRBV28
clone size: NA
CDR3 protein: CASRLRTEAFF
CDR3 DNA: TGTGCCAGCAGACTTCGGACAGAAGCTTTCTTT

D gene: NA
J gene: TRBJ1-2
CDR3 length: 11
V gene: TRBV20-1
clone size: NA
CDR3 protein: CSATRQGGYTF
CDR3 DNA: TGCAGTGCGACAAGGCAGGGTGGCTACACCTTC

D gene: NA
J gene: TRBJ2-2
CDR3 length: 15
V gene: TRBV4-3
clone size: NA
CDR3 protein: CASSAEGTVTGELFF
CDR3 DNA: TGCGCCAGCAGCGCTGAGGGAACCGTTACCGGGGAGCTGTTTTTT

D gene: TRBD2
J gene: TRBJ2-2
CDR3 length: 20
V gene: TRBV4-3
clone size: NA
CDR3 protein: CASSDRLAGGPLTYTGELFF
CDR3 DNA: TGCGCCAGCAGCGACCGACTAGCGGGAGGCCCCCTTACATACACCGGGGAGCTGTTTTTT

D gene: TRBD1
J gene: TRBJ2-5
CDR3 length: 15
V gene: TRBV5-6
clone size: NA
CDR3 protein: CASSLVGQGQETQYF
CDR3 DNA: TGTGCCAGCAGCTTGGTAGGACAGGGTCAAGAGACCCAGTACTTC

D gene: NA
J gene: TRBJ2-1
CDR3 length: 16
V gene: TRBV9
clone size: NA
CDR3 protein: CASSVEGVFSYNEQFF
CDR3 DNA: TGTGCCAGCAGCGTAGAGGGAGTATTCTCCTACAATGAGCAGTTCTTC

D gene: NA
J gene: TRBJ1-5
CDR3 length: 14
V gene: TRBV28
clone size: few
CDR3 protein: CASRISVSNQPQHF
CDR3 DNA: TGTGCCAGCAGGATCTCAGTTAGCAATCAGCCCCAGCATTTT

D gene: TRBD2
J gene: TRBJ2-1
CDR3 length: 14
V gene: TRBV9
clone size: NA
CDR3 protein: CASSAVGASGEQFF
CDR3 DNA: TGTGCCAGCAGCGCTGTTGGGGCTAGCGGTGAGCAGTTCTTC

D gene: NA
J gene: TRBJ1-5
CDR3 length: 14
V gene: TRBV24-1
clone size: once
CDR3 protein: CATSNSGWDQPQHF
CDR3 DNA: TGTGCCACCAGTAATTCAGGGTGGGATCAGCCCCAGCATTTT